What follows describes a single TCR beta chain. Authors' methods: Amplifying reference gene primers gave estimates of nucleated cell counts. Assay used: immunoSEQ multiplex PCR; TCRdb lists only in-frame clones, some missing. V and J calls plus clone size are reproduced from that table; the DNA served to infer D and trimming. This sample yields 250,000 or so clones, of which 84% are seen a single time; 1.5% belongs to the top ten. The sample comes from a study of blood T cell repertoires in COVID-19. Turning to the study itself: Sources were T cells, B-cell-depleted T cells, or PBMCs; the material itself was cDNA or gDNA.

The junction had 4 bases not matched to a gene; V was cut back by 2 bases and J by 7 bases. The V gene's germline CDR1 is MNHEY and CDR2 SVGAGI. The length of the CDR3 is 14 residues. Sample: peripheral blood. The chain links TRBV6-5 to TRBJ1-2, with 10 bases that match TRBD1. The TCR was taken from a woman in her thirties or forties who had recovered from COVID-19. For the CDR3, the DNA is TGTGCCAGCAGTTACGCCGGGACAGGGGCTGGCTACACCTTC. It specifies CASSYAGTGAGYTF.